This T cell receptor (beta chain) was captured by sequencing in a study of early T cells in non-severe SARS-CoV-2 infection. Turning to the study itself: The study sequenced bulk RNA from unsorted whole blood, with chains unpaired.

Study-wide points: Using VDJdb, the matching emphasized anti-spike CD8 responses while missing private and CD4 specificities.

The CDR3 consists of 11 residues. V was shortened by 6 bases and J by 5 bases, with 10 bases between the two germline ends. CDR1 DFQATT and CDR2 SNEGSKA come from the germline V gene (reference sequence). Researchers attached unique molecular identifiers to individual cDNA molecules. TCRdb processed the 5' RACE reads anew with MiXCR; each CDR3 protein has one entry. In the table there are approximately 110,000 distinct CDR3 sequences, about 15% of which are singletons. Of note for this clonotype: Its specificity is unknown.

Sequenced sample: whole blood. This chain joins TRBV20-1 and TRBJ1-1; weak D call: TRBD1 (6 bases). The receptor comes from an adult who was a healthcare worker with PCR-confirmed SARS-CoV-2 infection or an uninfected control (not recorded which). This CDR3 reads CSALRGTEAFF. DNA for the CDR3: TGCAGTGCCCTTAGGGGGACTGAAGCTTTCTTT.